Described below is a single T cell receptor beta chain sequence and its context. Its antigen remains unknown. The record originates from a study of a mutant IDH1 vaccine in newly diagnosed glioma. Findings and limits, study-wide: Immune responses induced by the vaccine were seen in 93.3% of patients, spanning multiple MHC alleles.

The repertoire was sequenced with immunoSEQ multiplex PCR; TCRdb's copy has only in-frame clones and lacks some. This table holds 68,000 or so clones, about four fifths found once. Trimming left V 5 bases short and J 4 bases short, with 11 bases between. The length of the CDR3 is 14 residues. CDR1 SEHNR and CDR2 FQNEAQ come from the germline V gene (reference sequence). Time point in this sample: week 35, safety follow-up. Doses comprised 300 ug of mutant IDH1 20-mer peptide each, plus topical imiquimod. Across weeks 1, 3, 5, 7, 11, 15, 19 and 23, patients received a vaccination each time, eight in all.

Source: PBMCs, taken from a glioma patient whose treatment included an IDH1 peptide vaccine. This chain links TRBV7-9 with TRBJ1-4, with D unclear. This TCR derives from a man aged 18 to 30 with glioma. This CDR3 is CASSLPLGNEKLFF. The CDR3, as DNA: TGTGCCAGCAGCCTACCTTTGGGTAATGAAAAACTGTTTTTT.